One sample yielded the 22 T cell receptor beta chains listed below, sequenced in a study of blood T cell repertoires in COVID-19. Only in-frame clones appear in the TCRdb table, and some are missing; sequencing was by immunoSEQ multiplex PCR. The repertoire holds about 140,000 clones, with approximately 90% as singletons. Sequences were obtained from peripheral blood. Receptor source: an elderly woman with acute or convalescent COVID-19.

The V gene is TRBV3-1 (or the pseudogene TRBV3-2), the J gene TRBJ2-1; D possibly corresponds to TRBD2 (5 bases). The CDR3 loop spans 12 amino acids. The germline V gene encodes CDR1 LGHDT and CDR2 YNNKEL (reference sequence). Trimming left V 3 bases short and J 7 bases short, with 7 bases between. The CDR3 DNA sequence: TGTGCCAGCAGCCAGTGGACTAATGAGCAGTTCTTC. Encoded protein: CASSQWTNEQFF.

In its sample, this clone was seen once. The V call is TRBV18, the J call TRBJ1-1, with D perhaps TRBD1 (5 bases). The CDR3 has 14 amino acids. Germline values: CDR1 KGHSH, CDR2 LQKENI. The V gene lost 2 bases and the J gene lost 5 bases, with 12 bases spanning the gap. The CDR3 DNA reads as TGTGCCAGCTCACCAGGGGGGTTAGGGACTGAAGCTTTCTTT. It codes for CASSPGGLGTEAFF.

The rearrangement joins TRBV6-5 to TRBJ1-1, with D hard to call. Trimming removed 6 bases at V and 0 bases at J, with 11 bases between. Germline loops: CDR1 MNHEY, CDR2 SVGAGI. The CDR3 covers 14 residues. The CDR3 sequence is CASSSPGLNTEAFF. The CDR3 DNA sequence: TGTGCCAGCAGCTCCCCGGGTCTGAACACTGAAGCTTTCTTT.

The rearrangement uses TRBV7-8 and TRBJ1-2, with D uncertain. Trimming left V 2 bases short and J 0 bases short, with 7 bases between. CDR1 SGHVS and CDR2 FQNEAQ come from the germline V gene. The CDR3 is 14 amino acids. The CDR3 region has the DNA TGTGCCAGCAGCTTAACACCAGCTAACTATGGCTACACCTTC. Translation gives CASSLTPANYGYTF.

The chain has TRBV18 and TRBJ1-2, with 8 bases that match TRBD1. The germline CDR1 and CDR2 sequences are KGHSH and LQKENI. The CDR3 sequence is 14 residues long. After removal of 2 bases from V and 6 bases from J, the junction contained 5 bases not matched to a gene. The CDR3 spells CASSPGGTGHGYTF. The CDR3, as DNA: TGTGCCAGCTCACCAGGAGGGACAGGACATGGCTACACCTTC.

CDR3 bases: TGTGCCAGCAGCCGGGCAGGGGATAGGGAGACCCAGTACTTC. Translation gives CASSRAGDRETQYF. This chain joins TRBV3-1 (or the pseudogene TRBV3-2) and TRBJ2-5, with a tentative D call TRBD1 (6 bases). V shed 4 bases and J shed 5 bases, with 14 bases lying between them. The CDR3 spans 14 residues. Looked up from germline, CDR1 is LGHDT and CDR2 is YNNKEL (reference sequence).

This chain connects TRBV29-1 to TRBJ1-1, with a tentative D call TRBD1 (5 bases). V was pared by 3 bases and J by 1 base, with 9 bases between. There are 13 residues in the CDR3. The germline V gene has CDR1 SQVTM and CDR2 ANQGSEA. The DNA of the CDR3 is TGCAGCGTTGAGCGACAGCAGAACACTGAAGCTTTCTTT. Amino acids: CSVERQQNTEAFF. Complete variable domain (other parts from reference TRBV29-1 and TRBJ1-1): SAVISQKPSRDICQRGTSLTIQCQVDSQVTMMFWYRQQPGQSLTLIATANQGSEATYESGFVIDKFPISRPNLTFSTLTVSNMSPEDSSIYLCSVERQQNTEAFFGQGTRLTVV.

The genes are TRBV6-5 and TRBJ2-1, with 8 nucleotides matching TRBD2. CDR3 size: 15 residues. After removal of 8 bases from V and 2 bases from J, the junction contained 8 bases not matched to a gene. Germline CDR1 is MNHEY and CDR2 is SVGAGI. This CDR3 reads CASRPGGGPYNEQFF. The CDR3 bases are TGTGCCAGCCGCCCCGGCGGGGGGCCCTACAATGAGCAGTTCTTC.

The chain carries TRBV2 and TRBJ2-7; D ambiguous. Per the germline V gene, CDR1 is SNHLY and CDR2 is FYNNEI. The V end was cut by 6 bases, the J end by 4 bases, with 7 bases between. The CDR3 contains 11 residues. The DNA for the CDR3 is TGTGCCAGCAGCCCTTTATACGAGCAGTACTTC. Amino acid sequence: CASSPLYEQYF.

The chain has TRBV5-4 and TRBJ1-1, with a tentative D call TRBD1 (5 bases). CDR1 and CDR2 from the germline V gene are SGHNT and YYREEE (reference sequence). The V and J ends lost 1 base and 6 bases respectively, with 13 bases between them. The CDR3 length is 14 residues. Written as DNA, the CDR3 is TGTGCCAGCAGCTTGCAGACAGAAGTCTCTGAAGCTTTCTTT. Protein product: CASSLQTEVSEAFF.

The chain uses TRBV15 and TRBJ1-5; D unclear. V lost 4 bases and J 6 bases, leaving 7 bases between the germline ends. Germline lookup yields CDR1 LNHNV and CDR2 YYDKDF (reference sequence). The CDR3 runs 12 residues. The CDR3 sequence: CATSKGGQPQHF. CDR3 nucleotides: TGTGCCACCAGCAAAGGAGGTCAGCCCCAGCATTTT.

The chain uses TRBV2 and TRBJ2-5, with 9 bases identical to TRBD2. The CDR3 is 14 residues long. From germline, CDR1 is SNHLY and CDR2 FYNNEI. V lost 4 bases, J lost 1 base, and 1 base stayed unmatched. CDR3 loop: CASSVAGAQETQYF. The CDR3 DNA is TGTGCCAGCAGTGTAGCGGGGGCCCAAGAGACCCAGTACTTC.

V gene TRBV5-4 combines with J gene TRBJ1-2, with 10 bases matching TRBD1. V lost 6 bases, J lost 2 bases, and 10 bases stayed unmatched. Germline values: CDR1 SGHNT, CDR2 YYREEE (reference sequence). This CDR3 contains 16 residues. CDR3 residues: CASTKGEGQGNYGYTF. The CDR3 region has the DNA TGTGCCAGCACCAAAGGGGAGGGACAGGGGAACTATGGCTACACCTTC.

This clone appeared a single time. The chain couples TRBV2 to TRBJ1-2; 7 bases align to TRBD1. CDR1 is SNHLY and CDR2 is FYNNEI in the germline V gene. V lost 4 bases and J lost 0; bases outside the gene matches: 2. The CDR3 is 14 residues long. The CDR3 DNA reads as TGTGCCAGCAGTGCGGGACAGCCTAACTATGGCTACACCTTC. Amino acid sequence: CASSAGQPNYGYTF.

V usage is TRBV2 and J usage is TRBJ2-1, with a possible D match to TRBD1 (6 bases). The CDR3 is 13 residues long. Trimming shortened V by 6 bases and J by 12 bases, and 18 bases separated the two germline ends. Per germline, CDR1 SNHLY and CDR2 FYNNEI. The DNA of the CDR3 is TGTGCCAGCAGAGACGGGACATTCAACGGGCAGTTCTTC. It specifies CASRDGTFNGQFF.

CDR3 DNA: TGTGCCATCAGCGAGACAATCCCAAAGACTGAAGCTTTCTTT. Protein: CAISETIPKTEAFF. The chain links TRBV10-3 to TRBJ1-1; D not certain. The CDR3 consists of 14 residues. Germline-derived CDR1 and CDR2 are ENHRY and SYGVKD. V shed 6 bases and J shed 5 bases, with 16 bases lying between them.

V and J are TRBV5-1 and TRBJ1-5; the match to TRBD1 covers 7 bases. From germline, CDR1 is SGHRS and CDR2 YFSETQ. This CDR3 comprises 13 residues. V trimming: 5 bases; J trimming: 6 bases; junction bases outside the gene matches: 5. The DNA of the CDR3 is TGCGCCAGCAGTGGCGGGGACAGTCAGCCCCAGCATTTT. Translating gives CASSGGDSQPQHF. The full variable domain, completed using reference TRBV5-1 and TRBJ1-5, is KAGVTQTPRYLIKTRGQQVTLSCSPISGHRSVSWYQQTPGQGLQFLFEYFSETQRNKGNFPGRFSGRQFSNSRSEMNVSTLELGDSALYLCASSGGDSQPQHFGDGTRLSIL.

In its sample, this clone was seen once. The V and J genes are TRBV7-2 and TRBJ1-6; D call uncertain. With 1 base removed from V and 7 bases from J, the gap between germline ends came to 11 bases. CDR1 is SGHTA and CDR2 is FQGNSA in the germline V gene. The CDR3 is made up of 15 amino acids. CDR3 DNA: TGTGCCAGCAGCTTAGAATTCACAGTAAATTCACCCCTCCACTTT. It is translated as CASSLEFTVNSPLHF. Full variable domain (missing parts from reference TRBV7-2 and TRBJ1-6): GAGVSQSPSNKVTEKGKDVELRCDPISGHTALYWYRQSLGQGLEFLIYFQGNSAPDKSGLPSDRFSAERTGGSVSTLTIQRTQQEDSAVYLCASSLEFTVNSPLHFGNGTRLTVT.

This chain uses TRBV25-1 with TRBJ1-1; 8 bases line up with TRBD1. Germline values: CDR1 MGHDK, CDR2 SYGVNS. This CDR3 is built from 16 residues. The junction had 15 bases not matched to a gene; V was cut back by 0 bases and J by 12 bases. As DNA, the CDR3 is TGTGCCAGCAGTGAATATGCCGGGGGGACAGGAATCGTATCTTTCTTT. This codes for CASSEYAGGTGIVSFF.

This chain joins TRBV12-5 and TRBJ1-3, with D uncertain. This CDR3 is built from 14 residues. Trimming removed 3 bases at V and 0 bases at J, with 6 bases between. Germline lookup yields CDR1 LGHNT and CDR2 FRNRAP. CDR3 protein: CASGLGSSGNTIYF. The CDR3 DNA is TGTGCTAGTGGTTTAGGGAGCTCTGGAAACACCATATATTTT.

The J gene is TRBJ1-1, the V gene TRBV5-4; perhaps TRBD1 as D (6 bases). CDR1 and CDR2 from the germline V gene are SGHNT and YYREEE (reference sequence). The ends were cut back, 2 bases at V and 3 bases at J, with 8 bases in the middle. The CDR3 consists of 13 residues. CDR3 DNA: TGTGCCAGCAGCTTCACAGGGTACACTGAAGCTTTCTTT. It yields the protein CASSFTGYTEAFF. Using reference TRBV5-4 and TRBJ1-1 for the parts outside the CDR3, the full variable domain is ETGVTQSPTHLIKTRGQQVTLRCSSQSGHNTVSWYQQALGQGPQFIFQYYREEENGRGNFPPRFSGLQFPNYSSELNVNALELDDSALYLCASSFTGYTEAFFGQGTRLTVV.

The V gene is TRBV5-4, the J gene TRBJ1-2; 8 bases fit TRBD1. CDR1 and CDR2 from the germline V gene are SGHNT and YYREEE (reference sequence). Trimming took 3 bases from V and 4 from J; bases not matched to a gene: 5. This CDR3 has 14 residues. For the CDR3, the DNA is TGTGCCAGCAGCTACCCAGGGGGCAGCTATGGCTACACCTTC. Translation: CASSYPGGSYGYTF.